The sequence of this T cell receptor (beta chain) was determined in a study of T cells in Graves' hyperthyroidism and ophthalmopathy. Researchers took RNA transcripts and amplified the TCR beta CDR3 regions from them. The HTBI primer set drove a first-round RT-PCR of the TCR CDR3. Via MiXCR, TCRdb re-called the multiplex PCR reads, giving one row per CDR3 protein. The sample has roughly 700,000 distinct CDR3 sequences; 15% to 20% are singletons. This clonotype was seen only a few times. This CDR3 spans 15 amino acids. The ends were cut back, 5 bases at V and 1 base at J, with 14 bases in the middle. Germline CDR1 SEHNR, CDR2 FQNEAQ (reference sequence).

This sequence originates from a man aged 50 to 60 with Graves' hyperthyroidism. Sequencing was done on a sample of blood. The chain joins TRBV7-9 to TRBJ2-5; no clear D gene. CDR3 nucleotides: TGTGCCAGCAGCCAAGTCCTTGGTAGCCAAGAGACCCAGTACTTC. This translates into CASSQVLGSQETQYF. Together with reference TRBV7-9 and TRBJ2-5, the CDR3 gives the full variable domain: DTGVSQNPRHKITKRGQNVTFRCDPISEHNRLYWYRQTLGQGPEFLTYFQNEAQLEKSRLLSDRFSAERPKGSFSTLEIQRTEQGDSAMYLCASSQVLGSQETQYFGPGTRLLVL.